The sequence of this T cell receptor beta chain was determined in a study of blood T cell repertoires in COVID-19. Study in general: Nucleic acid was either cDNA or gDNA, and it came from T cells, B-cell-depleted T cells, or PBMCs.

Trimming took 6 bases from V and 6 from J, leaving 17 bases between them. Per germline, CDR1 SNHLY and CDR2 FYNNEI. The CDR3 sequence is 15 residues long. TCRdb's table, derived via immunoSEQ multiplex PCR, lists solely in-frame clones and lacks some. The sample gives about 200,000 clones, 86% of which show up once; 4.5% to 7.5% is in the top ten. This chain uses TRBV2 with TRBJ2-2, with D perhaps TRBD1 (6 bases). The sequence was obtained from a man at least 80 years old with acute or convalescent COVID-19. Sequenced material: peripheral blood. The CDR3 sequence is CASRLDASGAGELFF. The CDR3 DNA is TGTGCCAGCAGGCTTGACGCGTCAGGGGCCGGGGAGCTGTTTTTT.